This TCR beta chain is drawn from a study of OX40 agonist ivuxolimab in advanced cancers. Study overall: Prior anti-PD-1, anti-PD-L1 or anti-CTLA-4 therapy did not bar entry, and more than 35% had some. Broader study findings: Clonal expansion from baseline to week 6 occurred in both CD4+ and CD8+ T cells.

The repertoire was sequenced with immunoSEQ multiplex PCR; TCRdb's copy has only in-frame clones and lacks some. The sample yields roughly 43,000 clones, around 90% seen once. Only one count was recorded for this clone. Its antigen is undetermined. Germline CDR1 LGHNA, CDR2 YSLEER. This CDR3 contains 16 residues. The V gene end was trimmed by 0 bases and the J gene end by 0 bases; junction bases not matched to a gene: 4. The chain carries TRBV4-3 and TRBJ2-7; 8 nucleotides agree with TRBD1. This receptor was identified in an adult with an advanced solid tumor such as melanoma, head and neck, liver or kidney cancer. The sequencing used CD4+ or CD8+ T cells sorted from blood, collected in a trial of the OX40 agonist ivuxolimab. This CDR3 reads CASSQDWDRNSYEQYF. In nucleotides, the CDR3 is TGCGCCAGCAGCCAAGATTGGGACAGGAACTCCTACGAGCAGTACTTC.